These T cell receptor beta chains were read from a single sample in a study of T cell repertoires in cytomegalovirus infection. For these receptors, no antigen is known. Each CDR3 protein is one row after TCRdb ran MiXCR on the reads. The sample gives tens of thousands of distinct CDR3 sequences, approximately 46% of which show up once; roughly 93% is in the top ten. The input for sequencing was CD8+ T cells from cultured PBMCs, taken from culture after CMV antigen stimulation. These receptor sequences come from a human donor in good health (CMV status not recorded). Some clones in this sample may be carry-over from other donors' samples. The CDR3 runs from the conserved cysteine through the conserved F or W. The order of the fields is J gene, D gene, V gene, clone size, CDR3 protein, CDR3 DNA. The D gene is left open where the match is weak. Expanded clones get a size class; other rows say once, few or many, or leave the size out.

J: TRBJ1-2; D: TRBD1; V: TRBV5-1; size: -; CDR3: CASSLNRGTYTF; DNA: TGCGCCAGCAGCCTGAACAGGGGAACCTACACCTTC
J: TRBJ2-7; D: -; V: TRBV7-6; size: -; CDR3: CASSSGRDSYEQYF; DNA: TGTGCCAGCAGCTCCGGCCGGGACTCTTACGAGCAGTACTTC
J: TRBJ1-2; D: -; V: TRBV12-3/TRBV12-4; size: -; CDR3: CASSLSLIGGGYTF; DNA: TGTGCCAGCAGTTTATCCCTGATTGGGGGTGGCTACACCTTC
J: TRBJ2-1; D: TRBD2; V: TRBV7-6; size: -; CDR3: CASSPRLALDNEQFF; DNA: TGTGCCAGCAGCCCAAGACTAGCGCTCGACAATGAGCAGTTCTTC
J: TRBJ1-5; D: TRBD1; V: TRBV10-3; size: many; CDR3: CAISESEQGSDETRNQPQHF; DNA: TGTGCCATCAGTGAGTCGGAACAGGGGAGTGACGAGACTCGCAATCAGCCCCAGCATTTT
J: TRBJ2-1; D: -; V: TRBV27; size: -; CDR3: CASSLASEQFF; DNA: TGTGCCAGCAGCCTAGCTTCCGAGCAGTTCTTC
J: TRBJ2-7; D: TRBD1; V: TRBV11-2; size: -; CDR3: CASSLPWTGSSYEQYF; DNA: TGTGCCAGCAGCTTACCCTGGACAGGTAGCTCCTACGAGCAGTACTTC
J: TRBJ1-5; D: TRBD1; V: TRBV2; size: few; CDR3: CASMNRGQSQPQHF; DNA: TGTGCCAGCATGAACAGGGGGCAGAGTCAGCCCCAGCATTTT
J: TRBJ2-7; D: -; V: TRBV6-1; size: few; CDR3: CASSKRTSSYEQYF; DNA: TGTGCCAGCAGCAAGCGGACCAGCTCCTACGAGCAGTACTTC
J: TRBJ2-3; D: -; V: TRBV18; size: -; CDR3: CASSRQSTDTQYF; DNA: TGTGCCAGCTCAAGGCAGAGCACAGATACGCAGTATTTT
J: TRBJ2-1; D: TRBD2; V: TRBV20-1; size: once; CDR3: CSALSSGSDYNEQFF; DNA: TGCAGTGCTCTCTCAAGCGGGAGTGACTACAATGAGCAGTTCTTC
J: TRBJ1-1; D: TRBD1; V: TRBV28; size: few; CDR3: CASNQGVNTEAFF; DNA: TGTGCCAGCAACCAGGGGGTGAACACTGAAGCTTTCTTT
J: TRBJ2-2; D: TRBD2; V: TRBV7-9; size: -; CDR3: CASSQLAGDVGELFF; DNA: TGTGCCAGCAGCCAACTAGCGGGGGATGTCGGGGAGCTGTTTTTT
J: TRBJ2-3; D: -; V: TRBV29-1; size: -; CDR3: CSVEDRESTDTQYF; DNA: TGCAGCGTTGAAGATCGTGAGTCCACAGATACGCAGTATTTT
J: TRBJ2-1; D: TRBD2; V: TRBV11-2; size: few; CDR3: CASSVGTSGSWGNEQFF; DNA: TGTGCCAGCAGCGTTGGGACTAGCGGGAGCTGGGGCAATGAGCAGTTCTTC
J: TRBJ2-1; D: TRBD2; V: TRBV6-2/TRBV6-3; size: -; CDR3: CASSYASGGAPEQFF; DNA: TGTGCCAGCAGTTACGCTAGCGGGGGGGCCCCTGAGCAGTTCTTC